This T cell receptor beta chain was retrieved from a study of T cells after yellow fever vaccination. Turning to this clonotype: Antigen specificity is unknown.

Conversion of TCR transcripts into cDNA relied on 5'RACE template switching, which added a universal primer site and UMIs. TCRdb itself ran the 5' RACE reads through MiXCR, one entry per CDR3 protein. The data contain some 670,000 distinct CDR3 sequences, approximately 13% of them seen just once; the ten biggest clones take up about 16%. CDR1 and CDR2 from the germline V gene are MNHEY and SMNVEV (reference sequence). The CDR3 length is 13 residues. After removal of 6 bases from V and 7 bases from J, the junction contained 4 bases not matched to a gene. Overall study results and limits: Repertoires sorted by FACS could include abundant clonotypes that are contaminants from the bulk population.

The chain uses TRBV27 and TRBJ2-2; 8 bases fit TRBD1. Sequencing was performed on PBMCs, taken on the day of the yellow fever booster vaccination. This sequence originates from a man under 40 who received the YFV17D yellow fever vaccine. The CDR3 is CASRTGVIGELFF. The CDR3 DNA reads as TGTGCCAGCAGGACAGGGGTGATCGGGGAGCTGTTTTTT.